Listed below are T cell receptor beta chains from one sample, sequenced in a study of graft-versus-host responses after intestinal transplantation. This table comes from immunoSEQ multiplex PCR, and its TCRdb copy is limited to in-frame clones, with some not included. This sample has 35,000 to 45,000 clones, with 85% to 95% found just once. The source material was PBMCs, sampled nearly 750 days after intestinal transplantation. The receptor set was obtained from a human patient who received an intestinal transplant, so some T cells may come from the graft donor. The CDR3 runs from the conserved cysteine through the conserved F or W. A D gene is named only where the DNA matches it firmly. Only some rows state a clone size, as once, few, many or a class for expanded clones.

clone_size j_call v_call d_call cdr3_nt cdr3_aa
. TRBJ1-2 TRBV6-5 . TGTGCCAGCAGCCCGTGGCGGGGGAACTATGGCTACACCTTC CASSPWRGNYGYTF
. TRBJ2-5 TRBV15 TRBD1 TGTGCCACCAGCAGGGACAGGGGACCTCAAGAGACCCAGTACTTC CATSRDRGPQETQYF
. TRBJ1-3 TRBV10-3 TRBD1 TGTGCCATCACGCGGACAGGGAATAGGAACACCATATATTTT CAITRTGNRNTIYF
. TRBJ1-2 TRBV6-5 . TGTGCCAGCAGCCTGGCGGGGGGGGCTGGCTACACCTTC CASSLAGGAGYTF
. TRBJ2-2 TRBV28 . TGTGCCAGCAGTTTGCGTCGACTATCGAACCCCCGAACCGGGGAGCTGTTTTTT CASSLRRLSNPRTGELFF
. TRBJ1-1 TRBV6-5 . TGTGCCAGCAGTTCCCGACCAGGTAGGAACACTGAAGCTTTCTTT CASSSRPGRNTEAFF
. TRBJ2-1 TRBV5-1 TRBD2 TGCGCCAGCAGCTTGGAACACCAGACTAGCGCCTGGGATGAGCAGTTCTTC CASSLEHQTSAWDEQFF
. TRBJ2-7 TRBV28 . TGTGCCAGCAGGCTACAGGGCCCATACGAGCAGTACTTC CASRLQGPYEQYF
. TRBJ2-7 TRBV27 . TGTGCCAGCAGTTTAATCGGGATGAAGGACGGACAGATAACTTACTACGAGCAGTACTTC CASSLIGMKDGQITYYEQYF
. TRBJ1-6 TRBV9 . TGTGCCAGCAGCGTAGCTCTGCAGGCCCCAGATTCACCCCTCCACTTT CASSVALQAPDSPLHF
. TRBJ1-1 TRBV29-1 . TGCAGCGTTGCCGGGTTCGTCGCTGAAGCTTTCTTT CSVAGFVAEAFF
. TRBJ1-5 TRBV2 . TGTGCCAGCAGGGGGGGAGGACAGCCCCAGCATTTT CASRGGGQPQHF
large TRBJ2-1 TRBV13 . TGTGCCAGCAGCTTAGTCGGCACCGGGGAGTTCTTC CASSLVGTGEFF
. TRBJ2-1 TRBV5-1 . TGCGCCAGCAGCTTGGTAGGGGCGGAGTCCTACAATGAGCAGTTCTTC CASSLVGAESYNEQFF
. TRBJ1-1 TRBV7-9 . TGTGCCAGCAGCTCCCCTCAAAAAGGCTACAGGGTGAACACTGAAGCTTTCTTT CASSSPQKGYRVNTEAFF
once TRBJ2-1 TRBV7-9 . TGTGCCAGCAGCTTAGTCGGGATTAGAAACTACAATGAGCAGTTCTTC CASSLVGIRNYNEQFF
. TRBJ2-7 TRBV10-1 . TGCGCCAGCAGTTTGGGAGGAAGGGAGTCCTACGAGCAGTACTTC CASSLGGRESYEQYF
. TRBJ2-7 TRBV30 TRBD2 TGTGCCTGGAGTGTACTGAACGGGGAGGGCAACGAGCAGTACTTC CAWSVLNGEGNEQYF
few TRBJ2-7 TRBV15 . TGTGCCACCAGCAGAGTGAAAGGGGAGCAGTACTTC CATSRVKGEQYF
. TRBJ2-7 TRBV27 . TGTGCCAGCAGTAGTAAGGGGCTAGCCTCCGTTTGGTCCTACGAGCAGTACTTC CASSSKGLASVWSYEQYF
once TRBJ1-4 TRBV23-1 . TGCGCCAGCAGTCAAGGGGGCGGGGAAAAACTGTTTTTT CASSQGGGEKLFF
. TRBJ1-1 TRBV5-1 . TGCGCCAGCAGCCTTTTTCACGGTGAGGGCACTGAAGCTTTCTTT CASSLFHGEGTEAFF
. TRBJ2-2 TRBV5-1 . TGCGCCAGCAGCTTGAGTACCACACAGAGGGGTCACACCGGGGAGCTGTTTTTT CASSLSTTQRGHTGELFF
. TRBJ2-2 TRBV18 TRBD1 TGTGCCAGCTCAAGGGGACAGGCATCGACCGGGGAGCTGTTTTTT CASSRGQASTGELFF
. TRBJ1-1 TRBV5-6 . TGTGCCAGCAGCTTGTGGGACTTCTCTTTAACTGAAGCTTTCTTT CASSLWDFSLTEAFF